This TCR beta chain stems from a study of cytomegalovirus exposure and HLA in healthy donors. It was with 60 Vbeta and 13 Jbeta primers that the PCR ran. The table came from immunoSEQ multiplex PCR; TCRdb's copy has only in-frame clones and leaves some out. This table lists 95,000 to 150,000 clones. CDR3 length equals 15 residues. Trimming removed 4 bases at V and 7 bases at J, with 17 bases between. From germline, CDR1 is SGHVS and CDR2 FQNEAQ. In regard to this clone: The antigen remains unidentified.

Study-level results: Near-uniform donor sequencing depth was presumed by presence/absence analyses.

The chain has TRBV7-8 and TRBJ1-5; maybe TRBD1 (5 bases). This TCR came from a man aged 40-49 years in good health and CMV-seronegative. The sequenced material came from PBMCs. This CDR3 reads CASSSGGLGGQPQHF. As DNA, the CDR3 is TGTGCCAGCAGCTCGGGGGGGTTAGGAGGGCAGCCCCAGCATTTT.